The next 3 T cell receptor beta chains were all read from a single sample in a study of OX40 agonist ivuxolimab in advanced cancers. Repertoires were generated with immunoSEQ multiplex PCR, while TCRdb's copy carries only in-frame clones and drops some. Of 60,000 to 65,000 clones listed, approximately 85% are singletons. This material consisted of CD4+ or CD8+ T cells sorted from blood, taken in a trial of the OX40 agonist ivuxolimab. The origin of the receptors is an adult with an advanced solid tumor such as melanoma, head and neck, liver or kidney cancer.

The chain employs TRBV4-3 and TRBJ2-1; TRBD2 is a possible D gene (5 bases). V gave up 4 bases and J gave up 7 bases, with 14 bases separating them. This CDR3 spans 14 amino acids. CDR1 LGHNA and CDR2 YSLEER come from the germline V gene. CDR3 region: CASSPRGGGNEQFF. Written as DNA, the CDR3 is TGCGCCAGCAGCCCCCGCGGAGGCGGGAATGAGCAGTTCTTC.

The CDR3 here is CASKNPGQPYEQYF. The DNA of the CDR3 is TGTGCCAGCAAGAATCCGGGACAGCCCTACGAGCAGTACTTC. This chain joins TRBV6-1 and TRBJ2-7; 7 bases match TRBD1. Germline CDR1 and CDR2: MNHNS and SASEGT. With V trimmed by 7 bases and J by 2 bases, 8 bases remained unmatched. This CDR3 spans 14 amino acids.

The chain is built from TRBV5-1 and TRBJ2-3, with TRBD1 matching over 10 bases. Germline V gene lookup returns CDR1 SGHRS and CDR2 YFSETQ. V lost 3 bases to trimming and J lost 3 bases; unmatched junction nucleotides: 1. The CDR3 sequence is 14 residues long. The CDR3 coding sequence is TGCGCCAGCAGCTCGGGACAGGGGACAGATACGCAGTATTTT. This codes for CASSSGQGTDTQYF.